This T cell receptor (beta chain) appears in the sequencing data of a study of CD8 T cells in Susac syndrome (dated by TCRdb to about 2019). For the study in its entirety: The study used repertoire sequencing to test whether antigen drove CD8+ T cell activation and differentiation in Susac syndrome. The study compared CD8+ T cell repertoire clonality among 11 to 12 healthy donors, around 14 Susac syndrome patients and fewer than 19 multiple sclerosis patients. Study-level results and caveats: The number of individuals in the TCR sequencing and HLA analysis was recognized as being relatively small.

RNA was extracted using the RNeasy kit, and roughly 0.5 to 1 microgram was reverse transcribed with random hexamers. The immunoSEQ multiplex PCR assay, covering 54 Vbeta and 13 Jbeta segments, was used to amplify TCR beta CDR3 regions. PCR amplification bias was corrected by using a synthetic template baseline for primer optimization and computational correction. Turning to the authors' computational methods: Only productive sequences were kept, with reads annotated to V, D and J genes according to IMGT and analyzed in immunoSEQ Analyzer. Clonality was computed as one minus Shannon entropy normalized by log2 of the number of productive unique sequences. For each patient and control, public and private clones were evaluated among the 100 most prevalent clones. Susac-specific clones were defined as absent from healthy and MS cohorts, 850 to 1,300 published viral clones and other ImmuneACCESS disease sequences. The public sequencing data were trimmed at Q25 with fastp and processed into clonotypes with MiXCR by TCRdb, which kept only in-frame beta chains. Rows are combined by CDR3 protein, so each entry shows the most common genes and DNA. It is TCRdb's table, rather than the study itself, that gives the V and J calls and clone size. Present in this sample are about 430,000 distinct CDR3 sequences, roughly 85% of which were seen just once. Under 0.15% of the sample is in the top ten clones.

This clonotype was counted once. What this receptor recognizes is not known. No clone much larger than this one lies a single base away; base qualities are absent. Single-read evidence is weak. Peripheral blood CD8+ and CD4+ T cells from healthy donors, Susac syndrome patients and multiple sclerosis patients were profiled using high-throughput TCR beta sequencing. Treatment-naive patients with stable or active relapsing-remitting disease fulfilling revised McDonald criteria were used as multiple sclerosis controls. Bulk CD8+ and CD4+ T cells were purified magnetically by negative isolation, whereas CD8+ TEMRA cells were enriched by FACS. Blood was drawn into EDTA tubes, processed within 24 hours, and PBMCs were isolated by density gradient centrifugation. PBMCs intended for TCR sequencing were cryopreserved in liquid nitrogen and thawed later in a water bath at 37 degrees C. A purity of at least 90% was achieved for sorted or isolated CD4+, CD8+ and CD8+ TEMRA cells.

The sequence was obtained from a human donor with multiple sclerosis. What was sequenced was CD8+ T cells from PBMCs.

The DNA sequence is given as TGTGCCAGCAGTTTAGGGACTCCCGGCAATGAGCAGTTCTTC. Translated, it gives CASSLGTPGNEQFF. Recombination connected TRBV27 to TRBJ2-1; a tentative D call is TRBD2 (6 bases match). V lost 2 bases and J lost 6 bases; the stretch between them is 11 bases long. Per the germline V gene (reference sequence), MNHEY is the CDR1 and SMNVEV is the CDR2. Taken from cysteine to phenylalanine, the CDR3 has 14 residues. Here the CDR3 DNA is all that survives: 42 bases in frame from base 1.